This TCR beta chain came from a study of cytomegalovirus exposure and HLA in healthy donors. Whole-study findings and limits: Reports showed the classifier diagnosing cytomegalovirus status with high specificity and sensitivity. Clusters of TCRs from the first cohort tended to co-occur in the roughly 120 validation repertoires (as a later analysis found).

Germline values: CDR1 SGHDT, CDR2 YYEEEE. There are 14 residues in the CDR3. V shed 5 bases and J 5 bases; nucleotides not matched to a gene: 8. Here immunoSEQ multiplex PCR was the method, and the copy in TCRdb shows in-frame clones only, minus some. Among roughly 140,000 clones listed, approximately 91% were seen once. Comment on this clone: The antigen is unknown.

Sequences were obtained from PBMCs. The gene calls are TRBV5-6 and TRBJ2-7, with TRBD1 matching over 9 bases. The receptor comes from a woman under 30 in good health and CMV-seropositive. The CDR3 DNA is TGTGCCAGCAGAGACCGGACAGGGGCAGACGAGCAGTACTTC. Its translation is CASRDRTGADEQYF.